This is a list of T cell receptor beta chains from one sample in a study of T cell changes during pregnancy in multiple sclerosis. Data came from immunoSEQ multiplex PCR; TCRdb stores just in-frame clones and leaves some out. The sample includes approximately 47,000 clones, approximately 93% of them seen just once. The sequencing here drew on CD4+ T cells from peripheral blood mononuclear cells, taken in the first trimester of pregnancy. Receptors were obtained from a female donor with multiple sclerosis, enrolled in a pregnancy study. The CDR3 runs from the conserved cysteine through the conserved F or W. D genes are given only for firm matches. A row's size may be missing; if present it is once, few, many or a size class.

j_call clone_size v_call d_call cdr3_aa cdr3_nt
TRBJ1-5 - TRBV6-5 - CASSYSREASNQPQHF TGTGCCAGCAGTTACTCCAGGGAGGCGAGCAATCAGCCCCAGCATTTT
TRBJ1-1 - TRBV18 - CASSQTGHEAFF TGTGCCAGCTCTCAAACAGGGCATGAAGCTTTCTTT
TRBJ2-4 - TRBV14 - CASSPRHAKHIQYF TGTGCCAGCAGCCCCCGACATGCCAAACACATTCAGTACTTC
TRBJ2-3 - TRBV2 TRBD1 CASAGQGVWDTQYF TGTGCGAGCGCCGGGCAGGGGGTATGGGATACGCAGTATTTT
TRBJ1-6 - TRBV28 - CASSLGLLLKDSPLHF TGTGCCAGCAGTTTAGGACTGTTGCTGAAGGATTCACCCCTCCACTTT
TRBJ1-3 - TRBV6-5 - CASQQAGGGNTIYF TGTGCCAGCCAACAGGCGGGGGGTGGAAACACCATATATTTT
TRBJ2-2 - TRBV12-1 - CASSFARYTGELFF TGTGCCAGCAGCTTTGCTAGATACACCGGGGAGCTGTTTTTT
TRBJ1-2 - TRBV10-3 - CAISRTEGYTF TGTGCCATCAGTAGGACTGAAGGCTACACCTTC
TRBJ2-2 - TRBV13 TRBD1 CASSPRTGIAGELFF TGTGCCAGCAGCCCCCGGACAGGGATCGCCGGGGAGCTGTTTTTT
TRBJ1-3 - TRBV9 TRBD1 CASNLGGQGGNTIYF TGTGCCAGCAACCTAGGGGGACAGGGAGGAAACACCATATATTTT
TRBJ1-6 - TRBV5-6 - CASSSGAAWNNSPLHF TGTGCCAGCAGCTCAGGGGCAGCCTGGAATAATTCACCCCTCCACTTT
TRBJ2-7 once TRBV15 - CATSRGTSVNYEQYF TGTGCTACCAGCAGAGGGACTTCCGTAAACTACGAGCAGTACTTC
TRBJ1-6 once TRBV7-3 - CASSSGSANSPLHF TGTGCCAGCAGCTCGGGATCTGCAAATTCACCCCTCCACTTT
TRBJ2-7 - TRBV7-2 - CASSLEHYEQYF TGTGCCAGCAGCTTAGAACACTACGAGCAGTACTTC
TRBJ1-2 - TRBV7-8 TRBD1 CASSFDRDYGYTF TGTGCCAGCAGCTTCGACAGGGATTATGGCTACACCTTC
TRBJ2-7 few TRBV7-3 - CASSRIWGDEQYF TGTGCCAGCAGCCGAATATGGGGAGACGAGCAGTACTTC
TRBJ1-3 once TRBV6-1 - CASSVPLGGLGGNTIYF TGTGCCAGCAGTGTCCCTCTCGGGGGGCTAGGAGGAAACACCATATATTTT
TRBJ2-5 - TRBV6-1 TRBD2 CASRGLAGVQETQYF TGTGCCAGCAGGGGGCTAGCGGGGGTCCAAGAGACCCAGTACTTC
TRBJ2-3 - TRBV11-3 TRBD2 CASSPGTSGGANTDTQYF TGTGCCAGCAGCCCCGGGACTAGCGGGGGGGCCAACACAGATACGCAGTATTTT
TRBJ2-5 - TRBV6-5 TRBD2 CASSGPSGYQETQYF TGTGCCAGCAGTGGGCCTAGCGGGTACCAAGAGACCCAGTACTTC
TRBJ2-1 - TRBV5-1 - CASCPTGHTYNEQFF TGCGCCAGCTGCCCGACAGGTCATACCTACAATGAGCAGTTCTTC
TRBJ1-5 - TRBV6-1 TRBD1 CASSEAGTVNQPQHF TGTGCCAGCAGTGAGGCCGGGACAGTCAATCAGCCCCAGCATTTT
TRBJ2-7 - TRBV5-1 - CASSYEGTSGEQYF TGCGCCAGCAGCTACGAAGGGACTTCTGGGGAGCAGTACTTC
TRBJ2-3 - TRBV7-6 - CASSLALVRGPTDTQYF TGTGCCAGCAGCTTAGCGCTTGTGCGGGGGCCCACAGATACGCAGTATTTT
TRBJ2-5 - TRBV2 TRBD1 CARGTEETQYF TGTGCCAGAGGGACAGAAGAGACCCAGTACTTC
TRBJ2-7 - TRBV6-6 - CASSTEQGNGQYF TGTGCCAGCAGTACCGAACAGGGAAATGGGCAGTACTTC
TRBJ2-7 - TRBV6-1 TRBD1 CASSKGVPGQRTSYEQYF TGTGCCAGCAGTAAAGGCGTTCCGGGACAGCGAACCTCCTACGAGCAGTACTTC
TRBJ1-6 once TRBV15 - CATSRAGGNSPLHF TGTGCCACCAGCAGAGCGGGGGGAAATTCACCCCTCCACTTT
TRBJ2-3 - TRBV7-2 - CASSLVGAGADTQYF TGTGCCAGCAGCTTAGTGGGGGCCGGGGCAGATACGCAGTATTTT
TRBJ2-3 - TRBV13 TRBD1 CASSLVRQGAGADTQYF TGTGCCAGCAGCTTAGTCCGACAGGGGGCGGGGGCAGATACGCAGTATTTT
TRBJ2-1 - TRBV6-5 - CASSYQASSYNEQFF TGTGCCAGCAGTTACCAGGCGAGCTCCTACAATGAGCAGTTCTTC
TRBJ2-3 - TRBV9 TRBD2 CASSLGLAGDGTQYF TGTGCCAGCAGCTTAGGACTAGCGGGGGACGGTACGCAGTATTTT
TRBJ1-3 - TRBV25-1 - CASSEWGQNGNTIYF TGTGCCAGCAGTGAATGGGGCCAGAACGGAAACACCATATATTTT
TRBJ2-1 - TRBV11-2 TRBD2 CASSSVAGGYNEQFF TGTGCCAGCAGCTCCGTAGCGGGGGGTTACAATGAGCAGTTCTTC
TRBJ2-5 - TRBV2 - CASSEPWQQETQYF TGTGCCAGCAGTGAACCCTGGCAGCAAGAGACCCAGTACTTC
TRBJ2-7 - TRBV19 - CASSTAGVGFEQYF TGTGCCAGTAGTACCGCAGGGGTCGGGTTCGAGCAGTACTTC
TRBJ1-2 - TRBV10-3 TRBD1 CAISESPGQLANYGYTF TGTGCCATCAGTGAGTCCCCGGGACAGTTAGCTAACTATGGCTACACCTTC
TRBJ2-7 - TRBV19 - CASSIGTPHYEQYF TGTGCCAGTAGTATCGGGACACCTCACTACGAGCAGTACTTC
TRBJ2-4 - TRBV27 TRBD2 CASSLLPSGGNIQYF TGTGCCAGCAGTTTACTACCCAGCGGGGGAAACATTCAGTACTTC
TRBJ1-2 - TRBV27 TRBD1 CASSSFIRTGATPGYTF TGTGCCAGCAGTTCGTTTATCAGGACAGGGGCTACTCCTGGCTACACCTTC
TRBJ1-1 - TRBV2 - CASWRAESVTEAFF TGTGCCAGCTGGAGGGCCGAGTCGGTTACTGAAGCTTTCTTT
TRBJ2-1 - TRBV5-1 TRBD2 CASSVGGFSYNEQFF TGCGCCAGCAGCGTCGGGGGGTTCTCCTACAATGAGCAGTTCTTC
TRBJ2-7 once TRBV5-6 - CASSEGQEQYF TGTGCCAGCAGCGAAGGACAGGAGCAGTACTTC
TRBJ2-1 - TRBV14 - CASRQGNEQFF TGTGCCAGCAGACAGGGAAATGAGCAGTTCTTC
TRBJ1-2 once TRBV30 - CAWSVVRGYGYTF TGTGCCTGGAGTGTGGTCCGGGGGTATGGCTACACCTTC
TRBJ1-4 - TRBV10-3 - CAISEIEQGLNEKLFF TGTGCCATCAGTGAGATCGAGCAGGGTCTTAATGAAAAACTGTTTTTT
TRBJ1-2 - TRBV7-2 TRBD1 CASSLGQGGLYGYTF TGTGCCAGCAGCTTGGGCCAGGGGGGTTTATATGGCTACACCTTC
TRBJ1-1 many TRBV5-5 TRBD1 CASSLHTGVRNTEAFF TGTGCCAGCAGCCTCCACACAGGGGTACGTAACACTGAAGCTTTCTTT
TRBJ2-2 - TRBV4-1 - CASSQAQASNTGELFF TGCGCCAGCAGCCAAGCCCAGGCCTCGAACACCGGGGAGCTGTTTTTT
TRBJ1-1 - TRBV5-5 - CASSLGGKGAEAFF TGTGCCAGCAGCTTGGGGGGGAAGGGGGCTGAAGCTTTCTTT
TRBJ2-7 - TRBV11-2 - CASSLSGDSYEQYF TGTGCCAGCAGCCTGTCGGGGGATTCCTACGAGCAGTACTTC
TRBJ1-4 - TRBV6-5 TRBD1 CASSAPGGGEKLFF TGTGCCAGCAGTGCTCCAGGGGGTGGTGAAAAACTGTTTTTT
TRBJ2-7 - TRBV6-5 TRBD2 CASSYTRGGREQYF TGTGCCAGCAGTTATACGCGGGGGGGCCGGGAGCAGTACTTC
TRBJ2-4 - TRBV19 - CASSRIAKNIQYF TGTGCCAGTAGTCGTATAGCCAAAAACATTCAGTACTTC
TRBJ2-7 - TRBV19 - CASSISRGYEQYF TGTGCCAGTAGTATAAGCAGGGGTTACGAGCAGTACTTC
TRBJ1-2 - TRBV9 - CASSATGLYGYTF TGTGCCAGCAGCGCAACAGGGCTCTATGGCTACACCTTC